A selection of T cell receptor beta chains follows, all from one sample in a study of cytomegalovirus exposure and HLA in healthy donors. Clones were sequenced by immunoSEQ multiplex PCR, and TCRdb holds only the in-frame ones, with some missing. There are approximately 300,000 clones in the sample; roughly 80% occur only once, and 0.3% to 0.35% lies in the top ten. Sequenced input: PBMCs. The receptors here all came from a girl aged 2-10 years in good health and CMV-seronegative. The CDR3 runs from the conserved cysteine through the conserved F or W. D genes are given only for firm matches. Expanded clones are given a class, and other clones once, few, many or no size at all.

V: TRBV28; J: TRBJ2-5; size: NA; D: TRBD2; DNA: TGTGCCAGCAGTCCCTCCCGGGGGGTTTGGTGGGAGACCCAGTACTTC; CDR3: CASSPSRGVWWETQYF
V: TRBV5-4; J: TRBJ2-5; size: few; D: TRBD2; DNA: TGTGCCAGCAGCTTGAAAACAGGACTAGCGGGAGGAGAGACCCAGTACTTC; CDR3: CASSLKTGLAGGETQYF
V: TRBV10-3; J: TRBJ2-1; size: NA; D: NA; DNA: TGTGCCATCAGTGAGTTGACACCCGAGCAGTTCTTC; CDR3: CAISELTPEQFF
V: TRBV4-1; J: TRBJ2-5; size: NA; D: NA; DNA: TGCGCCAGCAGCCGGCAGGAGACCCAGTACTTC; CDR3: CASSRQETQYF
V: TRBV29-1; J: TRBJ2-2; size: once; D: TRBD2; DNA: TGCAGCGTTGAACGACGGGGGGGCACCGGGGAGCTGTTTTTT; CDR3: CSVERRGGTGELFF
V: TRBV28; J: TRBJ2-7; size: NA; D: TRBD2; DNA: TGTGCCAGCAGCCAGGCCGGGACTAGTTACGAGCAGTACTTC; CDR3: CASSQAGTSYEQYF
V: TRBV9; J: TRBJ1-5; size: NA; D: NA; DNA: TGTGCCAGCAGCGTAGAGGGGTTTCCAAGCAATCAGCCCCAGCATTTT; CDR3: CASSVEGFPSNQPQHF
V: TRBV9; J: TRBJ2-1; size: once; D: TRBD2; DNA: TGTGCCAGCAGCGAAGGGACTAGCGTCGGTTTCGAGCAGTTCTTC; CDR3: CASSEGTSVGFEQFF
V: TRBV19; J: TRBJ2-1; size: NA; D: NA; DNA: TGTGCCAGTAGTCTGGACAAGAACTCCTACAATGAGCAGTTCTTC; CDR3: CASSLDKNSYNEQFF
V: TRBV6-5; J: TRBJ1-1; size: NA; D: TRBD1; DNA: TGTGCCAGCAGTTACAGACAGGGCGTCCTCGAAGCTTTCTTT; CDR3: CASSYRQGVLEAFF
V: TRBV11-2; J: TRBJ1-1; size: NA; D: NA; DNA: TGTGCCAGCTCCAGAGGGAGGCACGCCGAAGCTTTCTTT; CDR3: CASSRGRHAEAFF
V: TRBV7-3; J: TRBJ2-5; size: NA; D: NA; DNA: TGTGCCAGCAGCTGGGCCAGGGAAGAGACCCAGTACTTC; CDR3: CASSWAREETQYF
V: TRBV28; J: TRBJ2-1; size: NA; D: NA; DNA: TGTGCCAGCTGGACAGCGCCCTCCTACAATGAGCAGTTCTTC; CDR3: CASWTAPSYNEQFF
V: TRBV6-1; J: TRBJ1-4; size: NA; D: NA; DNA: TGTGCCAGCAGTGAAGTGTCCACATCTGAAAAACTGTTTTTT; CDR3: CASSEVSTSEKLFF
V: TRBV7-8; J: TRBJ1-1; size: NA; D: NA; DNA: TGTGCCAGCAGCTCCTCATACTGGGAGGTTAACACTGAAGCTTTCTTT; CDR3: CASSSSYWEVNTEAFF
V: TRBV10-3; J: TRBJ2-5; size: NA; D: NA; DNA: TGTGCCATCAGGGGGACTCTCCAAGAGACCCAGTACTTC; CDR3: CAIRGTLQETQYF
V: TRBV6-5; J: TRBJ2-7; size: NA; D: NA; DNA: TGTGCCAGCAGCGTCGGGGGTGAACCCTACGAGCAGTACTTC; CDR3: CASSVGGEPYEQYF
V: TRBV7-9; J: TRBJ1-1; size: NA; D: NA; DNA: TGTGCCAGCAGCCTAGGGAGGAACACTGAAGCTTTCTTT; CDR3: CASSLGRNTEAFF
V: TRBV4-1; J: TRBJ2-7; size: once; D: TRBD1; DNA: TGCGCCAGCAGCCAGCCGACAGGGAATACCCACGAGCAGTACTTC; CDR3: CASSQPTGNTHEQYF
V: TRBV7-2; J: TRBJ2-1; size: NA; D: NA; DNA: TGTGCCAGCAGCCCAGGGCCAGGTGGCTACAATGAGCAGTTCTTC; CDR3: CASSPGPGGYNEQFF
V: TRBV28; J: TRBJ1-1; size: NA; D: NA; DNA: TGTGCCAGCAGTGGGGATTGGGGGGGTTTGAACACTGAAGCTTTCTTT; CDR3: CASSGDWGGLNTEAFF
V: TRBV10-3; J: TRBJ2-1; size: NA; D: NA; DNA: TGTGCCATCAGTGATGTCGGGTATGAGCAGTTCTTC; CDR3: CAISDVGYEQFF
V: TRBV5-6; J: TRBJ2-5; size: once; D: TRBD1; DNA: TGTGCCAGCAGCTTGCTCCAGGGGGCTTCTAAAGAGACCCAGTACTTC; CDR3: CASSLLQGASKETQYF
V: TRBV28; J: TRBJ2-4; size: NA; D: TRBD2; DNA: TGTGCCAGCAGTTGGGGACTAGCGGGAGACATGGACATTCAGTACTTC; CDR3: CASSWGLAGDMDIQYF
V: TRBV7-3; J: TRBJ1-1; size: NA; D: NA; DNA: TGTGCCAGCAGCTCCGGGACATCGAACACTGAAGCTTTCTTT; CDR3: CASSSGTSNTEAFF
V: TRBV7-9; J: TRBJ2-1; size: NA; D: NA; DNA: TGTGCCAGCAGCTCTACCGGTGAGCAGTTCTTC; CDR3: CASSSTGEQFF
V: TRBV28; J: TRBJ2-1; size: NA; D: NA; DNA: TGTGCCAGCAGTCAGTACAATGAGCAGTTCTTC; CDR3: CASSQYNEQFF
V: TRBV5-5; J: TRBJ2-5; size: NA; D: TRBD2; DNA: TGTGCCAGCAGCTTGACAACTAGCGGGGGTTTCCAAGAGACCCAGTACTTC; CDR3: CASSLTTSGGFQETQYF
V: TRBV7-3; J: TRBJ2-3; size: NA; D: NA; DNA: TGTGCCAGCAGCTTAACCCCAGCGCTGGGCGGGACAGATACGCAGTATTTT; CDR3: CASSLTPALGGTDTQYF
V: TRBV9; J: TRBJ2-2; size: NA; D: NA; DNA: TGTGCCAGCAGCCCCCAGGGGGGCTGGGCCGGGGAGCTGTTTTTT; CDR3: CASSPQGGWAGELFF
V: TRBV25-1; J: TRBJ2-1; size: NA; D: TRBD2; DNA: TGTGCCAGCAGAAGATCCGGGACTAGCGGGAGGTACAATGAGCAGTTCTTC; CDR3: CASRRSGTSGRYNEQFF
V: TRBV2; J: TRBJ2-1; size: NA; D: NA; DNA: TGTGCCAGCAGTTATCCGAGGTCGGGAGCCCGGGGGAGGGAGCAGTTCTTC; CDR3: CASSYPRSGARGREQFF
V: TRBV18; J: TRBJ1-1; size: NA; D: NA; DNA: TGTGCCAGCTCACCCAACAGGGCACAGAACACTGAAGCTTTCTTT; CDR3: CASSPNRAQNTEAFF
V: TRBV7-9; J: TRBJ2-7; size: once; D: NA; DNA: TGTGCCAGCAGCAAGAGCTCCTACGAGCAGTACTTC; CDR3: CASSKSSYEQYF
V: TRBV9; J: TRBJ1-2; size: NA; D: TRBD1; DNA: TGTGCCAGCAGCGAATGGGACAGACCTAACTATGGCTACACCTTC; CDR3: CASSEWDRPNYGYTF
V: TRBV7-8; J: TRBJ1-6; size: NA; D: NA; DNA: TGTGCCAGCAGCTTAGTCAGTGATAATTCACCCCTCCACTTT; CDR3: CASSLVSDNSPLHF
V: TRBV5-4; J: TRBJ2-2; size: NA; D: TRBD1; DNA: TGTGCCAGCAGCCCAAACAACAGGGGGGCCCTGTCCGGGGAGCTGTTTTTT; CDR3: CASSPNNRGALSGELFF
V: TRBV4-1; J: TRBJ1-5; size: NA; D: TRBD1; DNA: TGCGCCAGCAGCGGCAGGGGGCAAAATCAGCCCCAGCATTTT; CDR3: CASSGRGQNQPQHF
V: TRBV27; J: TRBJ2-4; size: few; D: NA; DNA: TGTGCCAGCGGGGTGGGGACTGGTCGGAACATTCAGTACTTC; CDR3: CASGVGTGRNIQYF
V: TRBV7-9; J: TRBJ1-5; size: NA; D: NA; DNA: TGTTCCAGCAGCTTTGAGGAGCAGCCCCAGCATTTT; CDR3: CSSSFEEQPQHF
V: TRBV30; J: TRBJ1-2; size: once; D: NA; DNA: TGTGCCTGGAGTGTTCCCAGGGCCCAGGGCTACACCTTC; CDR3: CAWSVPRAQGYTF